This T cell receptor (beta chain) was recorded in a study of blood T cell repertoires in COVID-19. Per germline, CDR1 SGHKS and CDR2 YYEKEE (reference sequence). Trimming shortened V by 6 bases and J by 3 bases, and 16 bases separated the two germline ends. The CDR3 is 14 amino acids. Clinical histories supplied by participants themselves formed the basis of cohort assignment. Libraries were prepared by immunoSEQ multiplex PCR; TCRdb keeps only in-frame clonotypes and omits some of them. The repertoire holds 200,000 to 300,000 clones, with roughly 86% as singletons. Sequencing used PBMCs or T cells enriched from blood (not recorded which). This TCR derives from a woman aged 40 to 50 with acute COVID-19. The chain is built from TRBV5-5 and TRBJ2-7, with D perhaps matching TRBD2 (5 bases). The CDR3: CASKNEGENYEQYF. CDR3 DNA sequence: TGTGCCAGCAAAAACGAGGGTGAGAACTACGAGCAGTACTTC.